These 26 T cell receptor beta chains came from one sample sequenced in a study of cytomegalovirus exposure and HLA in healthy donors. PCR primers comprised 60 Vbeta and 13 Jbeta primers. Clones were read by immunoSEQ multiplex PCR, and TCRdb kept only the in-frame ones, dropping some. The data contain 100,000 to 150,000 clones, 83% of them singletons. Material for sequencing was PBMCs. Every receptor here comes from a man aged 18-30 years in good health and CMV-seropositive.

The rearrangement joins TRBV5-1 to TRBJ2-2; D is perhaps TRBD2 (6 bases). Between the trimmed V and J ends, which lost 0 bases and 1 base, there was a span of 13 bases. CDR3 length equals 17 residues. The germline V gene has CDR1 SGHRS and CDR2 YFSETQ. In DNA, the CDR3 is TGCGCCAGCAGCTTGGGGGTATGGCGGGGGAACACCGGGGAGCTGTTTTTT. It yields the protein CASSLGVWRGNTGELFF.

The chain is built from TRBV6-1 and TRBJ2-5; TRBD1 matches 7 bases. Per germline, CDR1 MNHNS and CDR2 SASEGT. The trim removed 2 bases at V and 5 bases at J, leaving 2 bases unmatched. This CDR3 region has 13 residues. CDR3 sequence reads: CASSEQDRETQYF. DNA for the CDR3: TGTGCCAGCAGTGAACAGGACAGGGAGACCCAGTACTTC.

This clone turned up a few times. This chain joins TRBV11-2 and TRBJ1-6, with D perhaps TRBD1 (5 bases). In germline, CDR1 is SGHAT, CDR2 FQNNGV. This CDR3 contains 16 residues. V was shortened by 4 bases and J by 7 bases, with 17 bases between the two germline ends. As DNA, the CDR3 is TGTGCCAGCAGCTCCGGCCCCGGACAAGGGAATTCACCCCTCCACTTT. Amino acids: CASSSGPGQGNSPLHF.

Only one count was recorded for this clone. The rearrangement joins TRBV6-5 to TRBJ1-5; D gene unclear. V was trimmed by 6 bases and J by 4 bases, leaving 7 bases between them. The CDR3 length is 12 residues. Germline V gene sequence: CDR1 MNHEY, CDR2 SVGAGI. DNA of the CDR3: TGTGCCAGCAGATCCCCGAATCAGCCCCAGCATTTT. Translating gives CASRSPNQPQHF.

The gene calls are TRBV9 and TRBJ2-1; no reliable D call. V was trimmed by 0 bases and J by 8 bases, leaving 12 bases between them. CDR3 length: 14 residues. The germline gives CDR1 SGDLS, CDR2 YYNGEE. In DNA, the CDR3 is TGTGCCAGCAGCGTAGCCTTCTCGCCGGATGAGCAGTTCTTC. Amino acids: CASSVAFSPDEQFF.

The chain employs TRBV5-1 and TRBJ1-4; the match to TRBD1 covers 10 bases. CDR1 is SGHRS and CDR2 is YFSETQ in the germline V gene. The length of the CDR3 is 16 residues. With 4 bases clipped from V and 7 bases from J, the junction kept 10 bases outside the gene matches. The CDR3, as DNA: TGCGCCAGCAGCAAAGGTCGGGACAGGGGTTTTGAAAAACTGTTTTTT. Amino acids: CASSKGRDRGFEKLFF.

The V call is TRBV7-2, the J call TRBJ2-5; a weak D match, TRBD2 (5 bases). The DNA end favors TRBJ2-7, so the J call may be wrong. The length of the CDR3 is 15 residues. The germline V gene has CDR1 SGHTA and CDR2 FQGNSA. The CDR3 reads CASSLGAVSSYEQYF. The CDR3 DNA follows: TGTGCCAGCAGCTTAGGAGCGGTTAGCTCCTACGAGCAGTACTTC.

The rearrangement joins TRBV7-2 to TRBJ2-2; 10 bases align to TRBD2. The CDR3 loop spans 16 amino acids. Germline V lookup: CDR1 SGHTA, CDR2 FQGNSA. Trimming at V came to 6 bases and at J to 4 bases, leaving 8 bases not matched to a gene. The CDR3: CASSSQSGGGTGELFF. The CDR3 region has the DNA TGTGCCAGCAGTTCTCAAAGCGGGGGGGGCACCGGGGAGCTGTTTTTT.

The chain links TRBV27 to TRBJ1-6; the D gene is possibly TRBD1 (5 bases). CDR3 length equals 13 residues. CDR1 and CDR2 (germline): MNHEY, SMNVEV (reference sequence). Trimming left V 0 bases short and J 9 bases short, with 6 bases between. CDR3 protein: CASSLSGGSPLHF. CDR3 DNA: TGTGCCAGCAGTTTATCGGGGGGTTCACCCCTCCACTTT.

This sequence joins TRBV7-2 and TRBJ2-7, with 7 bases identical to TRBD1. CDR1 and CDR2 from the germline V gene are SGHTA and FQGNSA. Trimming at V came to 5 bases and at J to 4 bases, leaving 8 bases not matched to a gene. This CDR3 region has 14 residues. The DNA for the CDR3 is TGTGCCAGCAGCCACGACAGGGAATGGTACGAGCAGTACTTC. Protein product: CASSHDREWYEQYF.

In this sample, this clone turned up once. The rearrangement joins TRBV28 to TRBJ1-1; D is ambiguous. The CDR3 has 16 amino acids. Germline-derived CDR1 and CDR2 are MDHEN and SYDVKM. V lost 6 bases, J lost 3 bases, and 20 bases lay in between. This chain's CDR3 is CASRRVAFTAYTEAFF. DNA for the CDR3: TGTGCCAGCAGACGAGTAGCGTTCACAGCCTACACTGAAGCTTTCTTT. Together with reference TRBV28 and TRBJ1-1, the CDR3 gives the full variable domain: DVKVTQSSRYLVKRTGEKVFLECVQDMDHENMFWYRQDPGLGLRLIYFSYDVKMKEKGDIPEGYSVSREKKERFSLILESASTNQTSMYLCASRRVAFTAYTEAFFGQGTRLTVV.

This clone was counted a single time. This chain uses TRBV7-6 with TRBJ1-1; D remains ambiguous. The V end was cut by 5 bases, the J end by 0 bases, with 22 bases between. CDR1 SGHVS and CDR2 FNYEAQ come from the germline V gene. This CDR3 spans 18 amino acids. The DNA of the CDR3 is TGTGCCAGCAGCGTCGTGGGTGGTGGGCTAAACATGAACACTGAAGCTTTCTTT. Translation gives CASSVVGGGLNMNTEAFF.

The chain couples TRBV29-1 to TRBJ2-5; possible D gene TRBD2, 5 bases. The germline CDR1 and CDR2 sequences are SQVTM and ANQGSEA. This CDR3 has 12 residues. V was cut by 7 bases and J by 5 bases, with 14 bases left in between. The CDR3 region is CSAAGTGETQYF. The DNA of the CDR3 is TGCAGCGCCGCCGGCACGGGGGAGACCCAGTACTTC.

This chain joins TRBV6-5 and TRBJ2-7; D gene ambiguous. Per the germline V gene, CDR1 is MNHEY and CDR2 is SVGAGI. The V and J ends lost 4 bases and 4 bases respectively, with 11 bases between them. CDR3 length: 13 amino acids. DNA for the CDR3: TGTGCCAGCAGTTCAACCCCTCAGTACGAGCAGTACTTC. This translates into CASSSTPQYEQYF.

The gene calls are TRBV4-1 and TRBJ1-3; D is possibly TRBD1 (5 bases). V lost 2 bases to trimming and J lost 8 bases, with 25 bases between them. In germline, CDR1 is MGHRA, CDR2 YSYEKL. This CDR3 has 18 residues. CDR3: CASSQTPLGQGSGDTIYF. Here the CDR3 DNA reads TGCGCCAGCAGCCAAACCCCCCTGGGGCAGGGTTCGGGGGACACCATATATTTT.

This clone was detected only once. The V call is TRBV6-1, the J call TRBJ2-1; no clear D. Trimming cost V 8 bases and J 0 bases, with 11 bases left between them. The CDR3 contains 14 residues. Per the germline V gene, CDR1 is MNHNS and CDR2 is SASEGT. CDR3 protein: CASRVLSSYNEQFF. The CDR3 DNA is TGTGCCAGCCGCGTTTTGAGCTCCTACAATGAGCAGTTCTTC.

This rearrangement joins TRBV30 to TRBJ2-3; TRBD1 agrees at 7 bases. The CDR3 totals 14 residues. V was clipped by 3 bases and J by 0 bases; unmatched bases: 3. The germline gives CDR1 GTSNPN, CDR2 SVGIG (reference sequence). Written as DNA, the CDR3 is TGTGCCTGGAGGAGACAGGGAAGCACAGATACGCAGTATTTT. Translated, it gives CAWRRQGSTDTQYF.

The chain recombines TRBV11-2 with TRBJ1-1; maybe TRBD1 (5 bases). This CDR3 comprises 16 residues. Germline CDR1 and CDR2: SGHAT and FQNNGV. The V and J ends lost 5 bases and 0 bases respectively, with 16 bases between them. The CDR3 nucleotides are TGTGCCAGCAGCCGTGTGGGGGGAGGTTTGAACACTGAAGCTTTCTTT. Encoded protein: CASSRVGGGLNTEAFF.

This clone appeared once. The chain has TRBV4-1 and TRBJ1-3, with unresolved D. The germline CDR1 and CDR2 sequences are MGHRA and YSYEKL. The CDR3 is 12 residues long. Between the trimmed V and J ends, which lost 6 bases and 3 bases, there was a span of 6 bases. The CDR3 sequence: CASRSGGNTIYF. The CDR3 coding sequence is TGCGCCAGCAGAAGCGGTGGAAACACCATATATTTT.

This clone showed up just once. The chain uses TRBV29-1 and TRBJ2-7; weak D call: TRBD1 (6 bases). Germline V CDR1 and CDR2: SQVTM, ANQGSEA. CDR3 length: 11 amino acids. V lost 7 bases to trimming and J lost 6 bases, with 13 bases between them. The DNA of the CDR3 is TGCAGCGCCATAATCAGGGGCGAGCAGTACTTC. It specifies CSAIIRGEQYF.

V usage is TRBV14 and J usage is TRBJ1-1; D remains ambiguous. The V end was cut by 4 bases, the J end by 0 bases, with 9 bases between. The CDR3 has 14 amino acids. CDR1 SGHDN and CDR2 FVKESK come from the germline V gene. The CDR3 DNA follows: TGTGCCAGCAGCCCATACATCCTGAACACTGAAGCTTTCTTT. The encoded protein is CASSPYILNTEAFF. Based on the CDR3 plus reference TRBV14 and TRBJ1-1, the full variable domain is EAGVTQFPSHSVIEKGQTVTLRCDPISGHDNLYWYRRVMGKEIKFLLHFVKESKQDESGMPNNRFLAERTGGTYSTLKVQPAELEDSGVYFCASSPYILNTEAFFGQGTRLTVV.

This chain connects TRBV19 to TRBJ2-3; TRBD1 matches 7 bases. Germline assignment: CDR1 LNHDA and CDR2 SQIVND (reference sequence). Trimming at V came to 5 bases and at J to 3 bases, leaving 8 bases not matched to a gene. The CDR3 loop spans 15 amino acids. The chain's CDR3 is CASSARQGGTDTQYF. In DNA form, the CDR3 reads TGTGCCAGTAGTGCAAGACAGGGCGGGACAGATACGCAGTATTTT.

This clone was seen only a few times. The CDR3 DNA reads TGTGCCAGCAGCTTCGGCCCGGGGGGCGATGGCTACACCTTC. Translating gives CASSFGPGGDGYTF. The chain recombines TRBV5-6 with TRBJ1-2; D may be TRBD1 (6 bases). The CDR3 is 14 residues long. The germline gives CDR1 SGHDT, CDR2 YYEEEE. Trimming left V 2 bases short and J 6 bases short, with 14 bases between.

The chain links TRBV20-1 to TRBJ2-5, with a weak D call TRBD2 (6 bases). The J call is uncertain, as TRBJ2-7 better fits the DNA end. The germline V gene has CDR1 DFQATT and CDR2 SNEGSKA (reference sequence). This CDR3 has 11 amino acids. Here the CDR3 DNA reads TGCAGTGCTACTCGGGGGAACGAGCAGTACTTC. Translated: CSATRGNEQYF.

A few counts support this clone. This chain uses TRBV5-6 with TRBJ2-1, with no clear D. The V and J ends lost 2 bases and 5 bases respectively, with 2 bases between them. The CDR3 is made up of 11 amino acids. The V gene's germline CDR1 is SGHDT and CDR2 YYEEEE. CDR3: CASSFNNEQFF. The DNA for the CDR3 is TGTGCCAGCAGCTTCAACAATGAGCAGTTCTTC.

In regard to this clone: The junction and the germline gene differ at one end; a read error may be behind it. The rearrangement joins TRBV29-1 to TRBJ1-1, with D unclear. This CDR3 spans 13 amino acids. Germline V CDR1 and CDR2: SQVTM, ANQGSEA. In nucleotides, the CDR3 is TGCACCTCTGGGCCGGGGATGAACACTGGAGCTTTTTTT. Protein: CTSGPGMNTGAFF.